This T cell receptor beta chain was documented in a study of cytomegalovirus exposure and HLA in healthy donors. For the study at large: Approximately 85 million unique TCRs from HLA-typed donors were held in an early data release. General study findings and limits: TCR beta V- and J-gene trimming was later associated with a missense DCLRE1C variant. Roughly uniform depth of sequencing across donors was assumed in presence/absence analyses.

V was trimmed by 2 bases and J by 10 bases, leaving 15 bases between them. The germline CDR1 and CDR2 sequences are GTSNPN and SVGIG (reference sequence). The CDR3 extends over 13 amino acids. Though probably carrying unrecorded immune exposures, donors were nominally healthy at sampling. For this clone: No antigen is known for it.

PCR was performed using 60 Vbeta and 13 Jbeta primers. Libraries were prepared by immunoSEQ multiplex PCR; TCRdb keeps only in-frame clonotypes and omits some of them. The sample has some 170,000 clones; roughly 80% are singletons. This chain links TRBV30 with TRBJ1-5; D is perhaps TRBD1 (6 bases). The origin of this receptor is a girl aged 2-10 years in good health and CMV-seropositive. The sample comprised PBMCs. CDR3: CAWSTDSSRPQHF. CDR3 bases: TGTGCCTGGAGTACGGACAGCAGTAGACCCCAGCATTTT. Filled out from reference TRBV30 and TRBJ1-5, the complete variable domain reads SQTIHQWPATLVQPVGSPLSLECTVEGTSNPNLYWYRQAAGRGLQLLFYSVGIGQISSEVPQNLSASRPQDRQFILSSKKLLLSDSGFYLCAWSTDSSRPQHFGDGTRLSIL.